Each of the 21 T cell receptor beta chains below was sequenced from the same sample in a study of response to subunit inactivated influenza vaccine. Using its own MiXCR run on the RT-PCR reads, TCRdb lists one record per CDR3 protein. Here the sample spans around 760,000 distinct CDR3 sequences, more than 11% being singletons. The sequencing here drew on PBMCs from blood, taken less than 15 days before vaccination. All receptors derive from a man aged 45 to 65 who received an inactivated influenza vaccine.

This chain uses TRBV7-2 with TRBJ2-7; a possible D gene is TRBD1 (6 bases). This CDR3 spans 15 amino acids. Germline V gene data show CDR1 as SGHTA and CDR2 as FQGNSA. V lost 5 bases to trimming and J lost 3 bases, with 17 bases between them. CDR3 in amino acids: CASSNRALGGYEQYF. The CDR3 DNA follows: TGTGCCAGCAGCAATAGGGCCTTAGGGGGCTACGAGCAGTACTTC.

This rearrangement joins TRBV5-1 to TRBJ2-4; D unresolved. The CDR3 runs to 15 residues. CDR1 and CDR2 from the germline V gene are SGHRS and YFSETQ. The ends were cut back, 0 bases at V and 3 bases at J, with 10 bases in the middle. The CDR3 sequence is CASSLGHLDKNIQYF. CDR3 in DNA: TGCGCCAGCAGCTTGGGCCACCTGGACAAAAACATTCAGTACTTC.

The V gene is TRBV5-5, the J gene TRBJ2-7; 7 nucleotides agree with TRBD1. Germline V CDR1 and CDR2: SGHKS, YYEKEE (reference sequence). CDR3 length: 14 amino acids. Trimming removed 2 bases from V and 3 bases from J; junction bases left unmatched: 5. CDR3 in amino acids: CASSLQGNGYEQYF. The CDR3 nucleotides are TGTGCCAGCAGCTTACAGGGGAACGGCTACGAGCAGTACTTC.

This clonotype was seen more than once but under ten times. CDR3 DNA sequence: TGCAGTGCCTTTGCTGGGACAGGGAAGGCCGAGCAGTACTTC. Its translation is CSAFAGTGKAEQYF. V gene TRBV20-1 combines with J gene TRBJ2-7; 9 nucleotides align to TRBD1. J gave up 6 bases and V 6 bases, and 12 bases lay outside the gene matches. Per the germline V gene, CDR1 is DFQATT and CDR2 is SNEGSKA (reference sequence). The CDR3 runs to 14 residues.

The chain links TRBV6-1 to TRBJ1-5; TRBD1 agrees at 9 bases. Looked up from germline, CDR1 is MNHNS and CDR2 is SASEGT. After removal of 6 bases from V and 1 base from J, the junction contained 7 bases not matched to a gene. This CDR3 region has 16 residues. Here the CDR3 reads CASRGQGSVSNQPQHF. For the CDR3, the DNA is TGTGCCAGCAGGGGACAGGGCTCAGTGAGCAATCAGCCCCAGCATTTT.

A few counts support this clonotype. This chain links TRBV11-2 with TRBJ2-1, with 10 bases fitting TRBD2. CDR3 length: 16 residues. The V gene end was trimmed by 0 bases and the J gene end by 5 bases; junction bases not matched to a gene: 4. Per the germline V gene, CDR1 is SGHAT and CDR2 is FQNNGV. The CDR3 nucleotides read TGTGCCAGCAGCTTAGAGGCTAGCGGGGGCCACAATGAGCAGTTCTTC. It specifies CASSLEASGGHNEQFF.

The rearrangement uses TRBV12-3 or TRBV12-4 and TRBJ1-5, with no clear D. CDR3 size: 14 residues. V was cut by 3 bases and J by 6 bases, with 12 bases left in between. The CDR3 DNA follows: TGTGCCAGCAGTTTTAAGATGGAGAGTCAGCCCCAGCATTTT. It is translated as CASSFKMESQPQHF.

This clonotype has only a few counts. The CDR3 nucleotides read TGTGCCATCAGGCCCTCTTCGGACAGGAGCTATGGCTACACCTTC. Encoded protein: CAIRPSSDRSYGYTF. This sequence joins TRBV10-3 and TRBJ1-2; TRBD1 agrees at 7 bases. From germline, CDR1 is ENHRY and CDR2 SYGVKD. The J segment lost 4 bases and the V segment lost 6 bases, leaving 11 bases of the junction unmatched. The CDR3 runs to 15 residues.

The genes are TRBV6-2 or TRBV6-3 and TRBJ2-1; 7 positions match TRBD1. With V trimmed by 8 bases and J by 7 bases, 8 bases remained unmatched. Germline CDR1 is MNHEY and CDR2 is SVGEGT. The CDR3 loop spans 13 amino acids. In DNA, the CDR3 is TGTGCCAGCGGAAGACAGGGTTGGAATGAGCAGTTCTTC. Protein: CASGRQGWNEQFF.

CDR3: CASSADRGWETQYF. The CDR3 DNA is TGTGCCAGCAGTGCCGACAGGGGTTGGGAGACCCAGTACTTC. The chain joins TRBV28 to TRBJ2-5; 8 bases map to TRBD1. This CDR3 has 14 amino acids. The trim removed 5 bases at V and 5 bases at J, leaving 7 bases unmatched. Germline CDR1 and CDR2: MDHEN and SYDVKM.

This clonotype was detected a few times. V and J are TRBV20-1 and TRBJ2-7, with D possibly TRBD1 on 6 matching bases. Trimming cost V 3 bases and J 0 bases, with 9 bases left between them. Germline CDR1 and CDR2: DFQATT and SNEGSKA (reference sequence). This CDR3 is 13 amino acids long. The CDR3 is CSARGASSYEQYF. The CDR3 DNA follows: TGCAGTGCTAGGGGGGCGAGCTCCTACGAGCAGTACTTC.

This clonotype has more than one count but fewer than ten. The chain joins TRBV25-1 to TRBJ2-3; TRBD2 matches 8 bases. The CDR3 has 18 residues. V was pared by 2 bases and J by 1 base, with 11 bases of the junction left unmatched. The germline CDR1 and CDR2 sequences are MGHDK and SYGVNS. CDR3 sequence reads: CASSETSGSHLGTDTQYF. The CDR3, as DNA: TGTGCCAGCAGTGAAACTAGCGGAAGCCACCTAGGCACAGATACGCAGTATTTT.

This clonotype was counted at least ten times. The chain couples TRBV15 to TRBJ2-3, with D uncertain. Trimming removed 0 bases at V and 1 base at J, with 14 bases between. The CDR3 sequence is 17 residues long. Germline V CDR1 and CDR2: LNHNV, YYDKDF (reference sequence). CDR3 sequence (DNA): TGTGCCACCAGCAGAGATAACATTCAGCTACGCACAGATACGCAGTATTTT. Protein: CATSRDNIQLRTDTQYF.

This clonotype was found many times. This rearrangement joins TRBV28 to TRBJ2-3; TRBD1 or TRBD2 may be the D gene (6 bases each). V was clipped by 2 bases and J by 4 bases, with 7 bases between them. The CDR3 totals 13 residues. Germline CDR1 and CDR2: MDHEN and SYDVKM. The chain's CDR3 is CASSLGGPDTQYF. The CDR3 DNA reads as TGTGCCAGCAGTTTAGGGGGGCCAGATACGCAGTATTTT.

This clonotype came up many times. The chain employs TRBV6-2 or TRBV6-3 and TRBJ2-2, with a weak D call TRBD2 (6 bases). This CDR3 contains 13 residues. Trimming pared 8 bases from V and 0 bases from J, leaving 7 bases between. Germline values: CDR1 MNHEY, CDR2 SVGEGT. CDR3 amino acids: CASRGSNTGELFF. The DNA of the CDR3 is TGTGCCAGCCGGGGGTCGAACACCGGGGAGCTGTTTTTT.

This clonotype was picked up a small number of times. In nucleotides, the CDR3 is TGTGCCAGCAGCCAAGATCTTGGGTGGACAGGGGGCGTTCGTACTGAAGCTTTCTTT. This codes for CASSQDLGWTGGVRTEAFF. The chain employs TRBV3-1 and TRBJ1-1, with TRBD1 identical over 11 bases. The CDR3 has 19 residues. After removal of 0 bases from V and 5 bases from J, the junction contained 14 bases not matched to a gene. CDR1 is LGHDT, CDR2 YNNKEL, per germline (reference sequence).

This rearrangement joins TRBV6-2 or TRBV6-3 to TRBJ2-2; the match to TRBD2 covers 7 bases. Trimming cost V 7 bases and J 4 bases; bases outside gene matches: 3. Germline V gives CDR1 MNHEY, CDR2 SVGEGT. The CDR3 extends over 13 amino acids. The CDR3 coding sequence is TGTGCCAGCAAGCGGGGCTCCACCGGGGAGCTGTTTTTT. This encodes CASKRGSTGELFF.

This clonotype was observed a few times. V gene TRBV6-1 combines with J gene TRBJ2-2; 12 nucleotides match TRBD2. CDR3 length: 15 amino acids. The V gene's germline CDR1 is MNHNS and CDR2 SASEGT. Trimming took 6 bases from V and 8 from J; bases not matched to a gene: 7. The CDR3 loop reads CASRTSGRGAGELFF. CDR3 coding DNA: TGTGCCAGCAGGACTAGCGGGAGAGGCGCGGGGGAGCTGTTTTTT.

This sequence joins TRBV20-1 and TRBJ2-1; 8 bases line up with TRBD2. The CDR3 consists of 13 residues. Germline CDR1 is DFQATT and CDR2 is SNEGSKA (reference sequence). V lost 3 bases and J lost 8; bases outside the gene matches: 6. DNA for the CDR3: TGCAGTGCTAGTCGGGGGGGGCAGCATGAGCAGTTCTTC. It codes for CSASRGGQHEQFF.

This clonotype came up a few times. J is TRBJ2-1 and V is TRBV16; 10 nucleotides match TRBD2. This CDR3 comprises 15 residues. Looked up from germline, CDR1 is KGHSY and CDR2 is FQNENV. The V segment lost 1 base and the J segment 5 bases; nucleotides outside the gene matches: 2. CDR3 in DNA: TGTGCCAGCAGCCAATGGCTAGCGGGAGACAATGAGCAGTTCTTC. This gives the protein CASSQWLAGDNEQFF.

This clonotype has a handful of counts. CDR3: CASSLGGEIYGYTF. The CDR3 DNA is TGTGCCAGCAGCTTAGGAGGGGAGATATATGGCTACACCTTC. This chain connects TRBV5-5 to TRBJ1-2; the D gene is possibly TRBD1 (5 bases). V was cut by 2 bases and J by 5 bases, with 13 bases left in between. This CDR3 is built from 14 residues. CDR1 and CDR2 (germline): SGHKS, YYEKEE (reference sequence).